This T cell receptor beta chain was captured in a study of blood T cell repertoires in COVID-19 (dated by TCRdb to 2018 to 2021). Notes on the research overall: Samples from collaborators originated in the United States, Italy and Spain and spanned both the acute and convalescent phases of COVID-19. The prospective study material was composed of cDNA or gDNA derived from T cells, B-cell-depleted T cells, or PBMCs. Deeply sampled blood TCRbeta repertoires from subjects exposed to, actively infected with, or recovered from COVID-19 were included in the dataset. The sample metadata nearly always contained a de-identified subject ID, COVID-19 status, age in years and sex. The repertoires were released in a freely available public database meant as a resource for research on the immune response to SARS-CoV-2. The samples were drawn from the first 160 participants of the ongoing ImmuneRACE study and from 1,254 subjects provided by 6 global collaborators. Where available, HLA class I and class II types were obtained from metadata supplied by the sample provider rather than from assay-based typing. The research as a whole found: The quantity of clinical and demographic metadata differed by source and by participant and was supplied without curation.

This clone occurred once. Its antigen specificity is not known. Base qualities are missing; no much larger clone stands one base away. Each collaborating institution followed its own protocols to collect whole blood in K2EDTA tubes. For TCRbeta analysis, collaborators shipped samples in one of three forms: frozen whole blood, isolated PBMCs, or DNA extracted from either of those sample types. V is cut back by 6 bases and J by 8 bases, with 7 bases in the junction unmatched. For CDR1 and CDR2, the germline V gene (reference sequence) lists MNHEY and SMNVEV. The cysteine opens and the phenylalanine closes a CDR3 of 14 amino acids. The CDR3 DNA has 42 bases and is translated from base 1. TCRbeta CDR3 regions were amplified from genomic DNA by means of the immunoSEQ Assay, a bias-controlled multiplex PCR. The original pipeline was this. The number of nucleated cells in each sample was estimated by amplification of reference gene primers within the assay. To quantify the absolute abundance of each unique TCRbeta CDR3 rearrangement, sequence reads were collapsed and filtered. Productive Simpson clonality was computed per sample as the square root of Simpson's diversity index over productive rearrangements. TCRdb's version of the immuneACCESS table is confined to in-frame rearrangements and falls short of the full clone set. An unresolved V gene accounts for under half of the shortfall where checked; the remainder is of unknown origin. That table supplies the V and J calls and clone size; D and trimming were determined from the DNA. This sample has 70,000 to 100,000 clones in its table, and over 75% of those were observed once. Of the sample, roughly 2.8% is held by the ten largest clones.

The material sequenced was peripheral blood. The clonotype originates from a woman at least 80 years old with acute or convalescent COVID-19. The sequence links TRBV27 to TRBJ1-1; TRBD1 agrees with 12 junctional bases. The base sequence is TGTGCCAGCAGAAGGGGGACAGGGGGCGGCGAAGCTTTCTTT. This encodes CASRRGTGGGEAFF.